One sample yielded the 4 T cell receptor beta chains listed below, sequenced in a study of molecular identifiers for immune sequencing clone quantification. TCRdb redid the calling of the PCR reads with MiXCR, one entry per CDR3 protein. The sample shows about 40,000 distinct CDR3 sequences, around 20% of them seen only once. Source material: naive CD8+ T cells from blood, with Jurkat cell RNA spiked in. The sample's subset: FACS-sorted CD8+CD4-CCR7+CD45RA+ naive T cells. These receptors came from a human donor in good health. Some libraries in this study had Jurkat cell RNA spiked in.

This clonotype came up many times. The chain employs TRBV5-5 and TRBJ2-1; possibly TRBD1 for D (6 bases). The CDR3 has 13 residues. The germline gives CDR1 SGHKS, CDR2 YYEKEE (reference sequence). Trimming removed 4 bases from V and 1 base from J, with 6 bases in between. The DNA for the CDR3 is TGTGCCAGCAGCACAGGGTCCTACAATGAGCAGTTCTTC. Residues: CASSTGSYNEQFF.

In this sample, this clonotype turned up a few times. The CDR3 DNA is TGTGCCAGCAGTTTAAGGGACGCATCGGATCAGTACTTC. Its translation is CASSLRDASDQYF. The V gene is TRBV27, the J gene TRBJ2-4; the D gene could be TRBD1 or TRBD2 (5 bases each). The V gene's germline CDR1 is MNHEY and CDR2 SMNVEV (reference sequence). The CDR3 sequence is 13 residues long. Trimming took off 2 bases at V and 12 bases at J, with 14 bases between the two ends.

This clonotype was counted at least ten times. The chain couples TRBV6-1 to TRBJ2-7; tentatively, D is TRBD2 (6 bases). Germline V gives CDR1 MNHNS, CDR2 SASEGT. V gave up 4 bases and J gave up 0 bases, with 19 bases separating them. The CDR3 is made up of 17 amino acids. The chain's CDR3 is CASSGWTNRDFSYEQYF. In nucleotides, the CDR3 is TGTGCCAGCAGTGGATGGACAAACCGGGACTTCTCCTACGAGCAGTACTTC.

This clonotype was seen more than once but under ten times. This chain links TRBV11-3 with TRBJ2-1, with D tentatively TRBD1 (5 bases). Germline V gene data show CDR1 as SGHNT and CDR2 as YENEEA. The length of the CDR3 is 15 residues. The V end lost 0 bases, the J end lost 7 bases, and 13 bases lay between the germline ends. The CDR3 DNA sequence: TGTGCCAGCAGCTTAGACAGGGTTCCTACAAATGAGCAGTTCTTC. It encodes CASSLDRVPTNEQFF.